The T cell receptor (beta chain) described here comes from a study of T cell responses to AZD1222 COVID-19 vaccine. In the study overall: Analyses pooled second doses at about 4 or about 12 weeks. Findings of the study overall: The study found vaccine-associated CD4 TCRs spanning spike, dominant at 160-218 and 743-854. Targets within unmutated variant regions were reportedly found for nearly half of spike-specific TCRs. The donor group comprised mostly white British people and more females; the analysis possibly underestimated clonal diversity.

Profiling relied on immunoSEQ multiplex PCR, and the TCRdb table lists in-frame clones only, not all of them. The sample carries some 90,000 clones, 87% recorded once. The germline V gene encodes CDR1 SGHTA and CDR2 FQGTGA. The CDR3 contains 14 residues. Deletions cut 1 base from V and 4 bases from J, with 11 bases between. About this clone: The target antigen is unknown.

Specimen: peripheral blood, collected on day 0 of AZD1222 vaccination. The receptor comes from an adult in good health. The chain has TRBV7-3 and TRBJ2-7; D is unresolved. The chain's CDR3 is CASSLRRDSYEQYF. The CDR3 coding sequence is TGTGCCAGCAGCTTAAGGCGAGACTCGTACGAGCAGTACTTC.